This TCR beta chain came from a study of cytomegalovirus exposure and HLA in healthy donors. Whole-study results and caveats: Follow-up analysis later connected one missense variant in DCLRE1C with trimming of TCR beta V- and J-genes. Indistinguishability led to the exclusion of some V segments, TRBV6-2 and TRBV6-3 included.

The PCR used 60 Vbeta and 13 Jbeta primers. Sequencing used immunoSEQ multiplex PCR; TCRdb keeps in-frame clones, though not all of them. The table includes about 130,000 clones, around 77% detected once. Germline CDR1 and CDR2: SEHNR and FQNEAQ (reference sequence). V shed 2 bases and J 5 bases; nucleotides not matched to a gene: 7. There are 16 residues in the CDR3. This clone was seen only a few times. Its antigen is undetermined. The chain links TRBV7-9 to TRBJ2-3, with 10 bases aligning to TRBD2. The source material was PBMCs. The receptor comes from a male donor in good health and CMV-seropositive. CDR3 bases: TGTGCCAGCAGCTTAAGCCTAGCGGGGGCTGTAGATACGCAGTATTTT. This gives the protein CASSLSLAGAVDTQYF.